Below, 21 T cell receptor beta chains from the same sample are listed, as sequenced in a study of OX40 agonist ivuxolimab in advanced cancers. Sequencing used immunoSEQ multiplex PCR; TCRdb keeps in-frame clones, though not all of them. The table records tens of thousands of clones, roughly 83% of them present only once. Here the sequenced sample was CD4+ or CD8+ T cells sorted from blood, taken in a trial of the OX40 agonist ivuxolimab. The receptors were gathered from an adult with an advanced solid tumor such as melanoma, head and neck, liver or kidney cancer.

The rearrangement joins TRBV11-2 to TRBJ1-6; no reliable D call. The V end was cut by 3 bases, the J end by 3 bases, with 12 bases between. The germline V gene encodes CDR1 SGHAT and CDR2 FQNNGV. There are 16 residues in the CDR3. CDR3 DNA sequence: TGTGCCAGCAGCTTGAGGCAGGCAAGCTATAATTCACCCCTCCACTTT. As protein: CASSLRQASYNSPLHF.

The chain carries TRBV15 and TRBJ2-2; D not resolved. V gave up 1 base and J gave up 4 bases, with 10 bases separating them. The CDR3 is made up of 15 amino acids. The germline V gene has CDR1 LNHNV and CDR2 YYDKDF (reference sequence). The CDR3 nucleotides are TGTGCCACCAGCAGAGTTTTGGATTCCACCGGGGAGCTGTTTTTT. Protein product: CATSRVLDSTGELFF.

The V call is TRBV5-1, the J call TRBJ1-1; D unclear. The ends were cut back, 2 bases at V and 2 bases at J, with 7 bases in the middle. Germline lookup yields CDR1 SGHRS and CDR2 YFSETQ. The CDR3 contains 13 residues. The CDR3 DNA sequence: TGCGCCAGCAGCTTAGGCCGAAACACTGAAGCTTTCTTT. As protein: CASSLGRNTEAFF.

The chain couples TRBV5-6 to TRBJ2-2; perhaps D is TRBD1 or TRBD2 (5 bases each). Germline CDR1 reads SGHDT; CDR2 reads YYEEEE. The length of the CDR3 is 15 residues. Trimming shortened V by 4 bases and J by 4 bases, and 14 bases separated the two germline ends. Here the CDR3 reads CASSRTGTLTGELFF. CDR3 nucleotide sequence: TGTGCCAGCAGCCGGACCGGGACCCTCACCGGGGAGCTGTTTTTT.

J is TRBJ2-7 and V is TRBV7-2; a weak D match, TRBD2 (6 bases). The germline V gene has CDR1 SGHTA and CDR2 FQGNSA. Trimming took 5 bases from V and 0 from J, leaving 14 bases between them. The CDR3 contains 15 residues. CDR3 loop: CASSLSSGISYEQYF. DNA of the CDR3: TGTGCCAGCAGCCTGAGTAGCGGAATCTCCTACGAGCAGTACTTC.

The rearrangement joins TRBV7-3 to TRBJ2-3, with 7 bases matching TRBD1. V shed 5 bases and J 4 bases; nucleotides not matched to a gene: 9. The CDR3 totals 15 residues. CDR1 and CDR2 (germline): SGHTA, FQGTGA. CDR3 nucleotides: TGTGCCAGCAGCGAGGGACAGCCCCAAGCAGATACGCAGTATTTT. It is translated as CASSEGQPQADTQYF.

This clone occurred a few times. The chain recombines TRBV5-6 with TRBJ1-2; D is uncertain. CDR1 and CDR2 from the germline V gene are SGHDT and YYEEEE. The CDR3 runs 15 residues. The V and J ends lost 4 bases and 3 bases respectively, with 16 bases between them. DNA of the CDR3: TGTGCCAGCAGCCCCGACACGACCCGGGACTATGGCTACACCTTC. It encodes CASSPDTTRDYGYTF.

This chain joins TRBV19 and TRBJ2-1; 9 nucleotides align to TRBD2. Unmatched junction bases numbered 6, after V lost 7 bases and J lost 8 bases. CDR1 and CDR2 (germline): LNHDA, SQIVND (reference sequence). The CDR3 consists of 13 residues. Here the CDR3 DNA reads TGTGCCAGTAATGGCGGGAGGGGAGATGAGCAGTTCTTC. It yields the protein CASNGGRGDEQFF.

The chain recombines TRBV7-8 with TRBJ2-2; weak D call: TRBD2 (6 bases). Germline CDR1 and CDR2: SGHVS and FQNEAQ. The V end lost 5 bases, the J end lost 5 bases, and 18 bases lay between the germline ends. The CDR3 extends over 16 amino acids. Written as DNA, the CDR3 is TGTGCCAGCAGCCACCGGCCGGGAGAGGAGACCGGGGAGCTGTTTTTT. It codes for CASSHRPGEETGELFF.

The chain links TRBV28 to TRBJ2-5; 9 bases align to TRBD1. The DNA end favors TRBJ2-7, so the J call may be wrong. Germline CDR1 and CDR2: MDHEN and SYDVKM. The CDR3 runs 16 residues. The CDR3 reads CASSSYATGGSYEQYF. The CDR3 DNA reads as TGTGCCAGCAGTTCATACGCGACAGGGGGCTCCTACGAGCAGTACTTC.

This chain links TRBV11-2 with TRBJ2-5; perhaps TRBD1 as D (7 bases). The germline V gene encodes CDR1 SGHAT and CDR2 FQNNGV. This CDR3 region has 15 residues. Trimming removed 5 bases at V and 4 bases at J, with 17 bases between. The CDR3 region is CASSPGTVEGETQYF. The CDR3 DNA reads as TGTGCCAGCAGCCCCGGGACAGTGGAGGGAGAGACCCAGTACTTC.

The V and J genes are TRBV5-4 and TRBJ2-5, with TRBD1 identical over 8 bases. The CDR3 extends over 14 amino acids. Germline CDR1 SGHNT, CDR2 YYREEE (reference sequence). V lost 2 bases, J lost 4 bases, and 4 bases stayed unmatched. DNA for the CDR3: TGTGCCAGCAGCTTCCAGGGGGCCCCAGAGACCCAGTACTTC. Translation: CASSFQGAPETQYF.

The rearrangement uses TRBV4-2 and TRBJ1-4; TRBD1 agrees at 7 bases. This CDR3 is built from 14 residues. Germline assignment: CDR1 LGHNA and CDR2 YNFKEQ. The ends lost 4 bases at V and 4 bases at J; junction bases unmatched: 3. The CDR3 nucleotides read TGTGCCAGCAGCCCGGGGACAGATAATGAAAAACTGTTTTTT. Amino acids: CASSPGTDNEKLFF.

V usage is TRBV6-1 and J usage is TRBJ2-7; TRBD2 agrees at 7 bases. V lost 3 bases, J lost 7 bases, and 12 bases stayed unmatched. The germline CDR1 and CDR2 sequences are MNHNS and SASEGT. This CDR3 is built from 15 residues. The CDR3 DNA reads TGTGCCAGCAGTGATTACCAAGGGACTACCCCTGAGCAGTACTTC. Its protein is CASSDYQGTTPEQYF.

The CDR3 DNA sequence: TGTGCCAGCAGCTTAGTTAGCGGGAGTTCCAATGAGCAGTTCTTC. Its translation: CASSLVSGSSNEQFF. This chain connects TRBV7-9 to TRBJ2-1, with 9 bases lining up with TRBD2. The CDR3 has 15 amino acids. Losses at the gene ends were 1 base for V and 6 bases for J; bases not matched to a gene: 4. The germline CDR1 and CDR2 sequences are SEHNR and FQNEAQ (reference sequence).

The chain employs TRBV2 and TRBJ1-4; the D gene is possibly TRBD1 (5 bases). V lost 8 bases and J 4 bases, leaving 14 bases between the germline ends. This CDR3 contains 14 residues. The germline V gene has CDR1 SNHLY and CDR2 FYNNEI. This CDR3 is CASGERDLNEKLFF. The CDR3 nucleotides read TGTGCCAGCGGAGAAAGGGACCTTAATGAAAAACTGTTTTTT.

This clone came up once. The chain carries TRBV6-1 and TRBJ2-7, with D tentatively TRBD1 (6 bases). This CDR3 spans 13 amino acids. CDR1 and CDR2 (germline): MNHNS, SASEGT. V dropped 2 bases and J dropped 7 bases, with 12 bases sitting between them. The CDR3 loop reads CASSEMDRGEQYF. In DNA form, the CDR3 reads TGTGCCAGCAGTGAAATGGACAGAGGGGAGCAGTACTTC.

Here the CDR3 DNA reads TGTGCCAGCAGCTTGGCCGGACGCACAGATACGCAGTATTTT. Encoded protein: CASSLAGRTDTQYF. J is TRBJ2-3 and V is TRBV5-5, with D unclear. Germline V CDR1 and CDR2: SGHKS, YYEKEE (reference sequence). V lost 0 bases, J lost 1 base, and 6 bases lay in between. CDR3 length equals 14 residues. Supplemented by reference TRBV5-5 and TRBJ2-3, the full variable domain reads DAGVTQSPTHLIKTRGQQVTLRCSPISGHKSVSWYQQVLGQGPQFIFQYYEKEERGRGNFPDRFSARQFPNYSSELNVNALLLGDSALYLCASSLAGRTDTQYFGPGTRLTVL.

The chain employs TRBV18 and TRBJ1-6, with unresolved D. Germline CDR1 and CDR2: KGHSH and LQKENI. The CDR3 loop spans 13 amino acids. The ends were cut back, 3 bases at V and 7 bases at J, with 7 bases in the middle. Here the CDR3 DNA reads TGTGCCAGCTCACCTAGCGGGAATTCACCCCTCCACTTT. It yields the protein CASSPSGNSPLHF.

The gene calls are TRBV2 and TRBJ1-5; 7 bases match TRBD1. This CDR3 comprises 15 residues. The ends lost 4 bases at V and 5 bases at J; junction bases unmatched: 8. Germline loops: CDR1 SNHLY, CDR2 FYNNEI. Written as DNA, the CDR3 is TGTGCCAGCAGTGGGGACAGAAATCTTGATCAGCCCCAGCATTTT. It codes for CASSGDRNLDQPQHF. Full variable domain (rest looked up from reference TRBV2 and TRBJ1-5): EPEVTQTPSHQVTQMGQEVILRCVPISNHLYFYWYRQILGQKVEFLVSFYNNEISEKSEIFDDQFSVERPDGSNFTLKIRSTKLEDSAMYFCASSGDRNLDQPQHFGDGTRLSIL.

The rearrangement uses TRBV5-1 and TRBJ2-1, with 11 nucleotides matching TRBD2. The V gene's germline CDR1 is SGHRS and CDR2 YFSETQ. The length of the CDR3 is 16 residues. V shed 4 bases and J 10 bases; nucleotides not matched to a gene: 13. CDR3 in amino acids: CASSPLAGAGQEEQFF. In nucleotides, the CDR3 is TGCGCCAGCAGCCCACTAGCGGGAGCGGGCCAGGAGGAGCAGTTCTTC.